The 2 T cell receptor beta chains below come from one sample, sequenced in a study of blood T cell repertoires in COVID-19. Produced via immunoSEQ multiplex PCR; TCRdb's table is partial and in-frame only. The sample yields fewer than 35,000 clones, 90% seen once. The sample taken for sequencing was peripheral blood. These receptors all stem from a man aged 55 to 70 with active COVID-19.

The rearrangement joins TRBV4-2 to TRBJ1-5; 9 bases align to TRBD1. The V segment lost 1 base and the J segment 6 bases; nucleotides outside the gene matches: 4. The CDR3 is 15 residues long. The V gene's germline CDR1 is LGHNA and CDR2 YNFKEQ. This CDR3 is CASSQGRTGVQPQHF. The CDR3 DNA is TGTGCCAGCAGCCAAGGGCGGACAGGGGTTCAGCCCCAGCATTTT.

The CDR3 loop is CATSKRRLDENEQFF. The CDR3 nucleotides are TGTGCCACCAGCAAGCGTAGACTGGATGAGAATGAGCAGTTCTTC. V is TRBV15 and J is TRBJ2-1, with D uncertain. The CDR3 runs 15 residues. Germline V lookup: CDR1 LNHNV, CDR2 YYDKDF (reference sequence). Trimming cost V 4 bases and J 7 bases, with 17 bases left between them.